This T cell receptor (beta chain) was retrieved from a study of blood T cell repertoires in COVID-19. Background on the study: Some COVID-19 samples were acute and others convalescent; all came from the United States, Italy and Spain.

CDR1 and CDR2 from the germline V gene are SGHTA and FQGNSA. Trimming cost V 3 bases and J 6 bases; bases outside gene matches: 15. The CDR3 spans 18 residues. As originally analysed: Quantification of nucleated cells was approximated via reference gene primer amplification. TCRdb's copy holds only in-frame clones and misses some; the assay was immunoSEQ multiplex PCR. Clonal size and the V and J genes are those of that table, whereas D and trimming came from the DNA. The data contain tens of thousands of clones, approximately 71% of them singletons. Enrolment of Seattle patients took place during active infection, and they were followed longitudinally.

The receptor comes from a man in his 70s with COVID-19, enrolled during active disease. The sample consisted of peripheral blood. This chain joins TRBV7-2 and TRBJ2-5, with 11 bases fitting TRBD2. CDR3 protein: CASSLGTSGLSPPKTQYF. CDR3 coding DNA: TGTGCCAGCAGCTTGGGGACTAGCGGACTTTCCCCCCCGAAGACCCAGTACTTC. Combining the CDR3 with reference TRBV7-2 and TRBJ2-5 gives the whole variable domain GAGVSQSPSNKVTEKGKDVELRCDPISGHTALYWYRQSLGQGLEFLIYFQGNSAPDKSGLPSDRFSAERTGGSVSTLTIQRTQQEDSAVYLCASSLGTSGLSPPKTQYFGPGTRLLVL.